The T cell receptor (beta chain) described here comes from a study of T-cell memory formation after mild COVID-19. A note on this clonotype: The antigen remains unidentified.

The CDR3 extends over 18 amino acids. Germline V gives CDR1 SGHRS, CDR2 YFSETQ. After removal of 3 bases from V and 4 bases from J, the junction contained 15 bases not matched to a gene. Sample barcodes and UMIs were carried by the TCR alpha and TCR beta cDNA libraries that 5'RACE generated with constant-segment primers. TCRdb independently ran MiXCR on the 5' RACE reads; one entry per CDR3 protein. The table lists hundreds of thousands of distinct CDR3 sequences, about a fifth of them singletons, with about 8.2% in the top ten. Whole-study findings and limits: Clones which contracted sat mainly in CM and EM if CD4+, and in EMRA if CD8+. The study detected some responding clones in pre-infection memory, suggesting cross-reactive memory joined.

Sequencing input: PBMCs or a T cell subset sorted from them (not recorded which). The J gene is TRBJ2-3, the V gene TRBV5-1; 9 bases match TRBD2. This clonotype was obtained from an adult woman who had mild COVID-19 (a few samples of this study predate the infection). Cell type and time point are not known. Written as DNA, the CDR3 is TGCGCCAGCAGCTCCGCGGTAATCCGCGGGGGGGTTTCAGATACGCAGTATTTT. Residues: CASSSAVIRGGVSDTQYF.